This TCR beta chain was sequenced for a study of CD8 T cells in ankylosing spondylitis. Study observations and caveats: A motif of fewer than ten highly homologous TCR beta variants was seen as apparently characteristic of ankylosing spondylitis blood. Matched ankylosing spondylitis synovial fluid reportedly showed significant enrichment of disease-linked clones.

TCRdb independently ran MiXCR on the 5' RACE reads; one entry per CDR3 protein. The sample lists a few hundred thousand distinct CDR3 sequences, more than 20% occurring once. This clonotype was observed a handful of times. What it binds is unknown. Germline CDR1 reads MNHEY; CDR2 reads SMNVEV (reference sequence). V lost 1 base to trimming and J lost 5 bases, with 14 bases between them. This CDR3 spans 16 amino acids. Material for sequencing was blood, either unsorted or a sorted T cell fraction (not recorded which). The TCR comes from a male donor with ankylosing spondylitis. The chain recombines TRBV27 with TRBJ1-4; a possible D gene is TRBD1 (5 bases). The chain's CDR3 is CASSLFRLGGNEKLFF. CDR3 in DNA: TGTGCCAGCAGTTTATTTCGACTCGGGGGGAATGAAAAACTGTTTTTT. Drawing the rest from reference TRBV27 and TRBJ1-4, the complete variable domain is EAQVTQNPRYLITVTGKKLTVTCSQNMNHEYMSWYRQDPGLGLRQIYYSMNVEVTDKGDVPEGYKVSRKEKRNFPLILESPSPNQTSLYFCASSLFRLGGNEKLFFGSGTQLSVL.